The 21 T cell receptor beta chains below all came from one sample that was sequenced in a study of OX40 agonist ivuxolimab in advanced cancers. Only in-frame clones appear in the TCRdb table, and some are missing; sequencing was by immunoSEQ multiplex PCR. The sample consists of under 85,000 clones, 84% of them appearing once. The starting material was CD4+ or CD8+ T cells sorted from blood, obtained in a trial of the OX40 agonist ivuxolimab. Receptors originate from an adult with an advanced solid tumor such as melanoma, head and neck, liver or kidney cancer.

This clone turned up a few times. The chain carries TRBV9 and TRBJ2-5; TRBD2 agrees at 7 bases. This CDR3 comprises 17 residues. Germline loops: CDR1 SGDLS, CDR2 YYNGEE. V lost 0 bases, J lost 4 bases, and 12 bases stayed unmatched. The DNA of the CDR3 is TGTGCCAGCAGCGTAGGACTAGCCATTGGAGGGGCAGAGACCCAGTACTTC. Translation: CASSVGLAIGGAETQYF.

CDR3 DNA sequence: TGTGCCAGCAGCTTAGATGGATGGGGGAATAGCAATGAGCAGTTCTTC. It encodes CASSLDGWGNSNEQFF. V and J are TRBV11-3 and TRBJ2-1; either TRBD1 or TRBD2 may fit D (5 bases each). Germline V gives CDR1 SGHNT, CDR2 YENEEA. V was cut by 0 bases and J by 6 bases, with 15 bases left in between. This CDR3 is 16 amino acids long. Drawing the rest from reference TRBV11-3 and TRBJ2-1, the complete variable domain is EAGVVQSPRYKIIEKKQPVAFWCNPISGHNTLYWYLQNLGQGPELLIRYENEEAVDDSQLPKDRFSAERLKGVDSTLKIQPAELGDSAVYLCASSLDGWGNSNEQFFGPGTRLTVL.

This chain links TRBV7-2 with TRBJ1-1; no reliable D call. CDR3 length: 16 residues. Germline CDR1 SGHTA, CDR2 FQGNSA. Deletions cut 1 base from V and 0 bases from J, with 12 bases between. CDR3 sequence (DNA): TGTGCCAGCAGCTTAGGGCGTAAGACCATGAACACTGAAGCTTTCTTT. Its translation: CASSLGRKTMNTEAFF.

This clone was seen more than once but under ten times. The chain carries TRBV5-4 and TRBJ2-7, with TRBD2 matching 8 bases. The CDR3 is 15 amino acids. V shed 4 bases, J shed 5 bases, and the junction held 11 bases outside the gene matches. The germline CDR1 and CDR2 sequences are SGHNT and YYREEE (reference sequence). CDR3 in amino acids: CASSRDSGTRNEQYF. CDR3 coding DNA: TGTGCCAGCAGCCGGGATAGCGGGACACGAAACGAGCAGTACTTC.

CDR3 amino acids: CASSEWDRGAGELFF. The DNA for the CDR3 is TGTGCCAGCAGTGAATGGGACAGGGGAGCCGGGGAGCTGTTTTTT. V usage is TRBV6-1 and J usage is TRBJ2-2; 10 bases match TRBD1. The CDR3 has 15 residues. Per the germline V gene, CDR1 is MNHNS and CDR2 is SASEGT. The V gene end was trimmed by 2 bases and the J gene end by 6 bases; junction bases not matched to a gene: 3.

The chain couples TRBV5-4 to TRBJ2-1; 7 bases match TRBD1. Germline-derived CDR1 and CDR2 are SGHNT and YYREEE (reference sequence). This CDR3 region has 15 residues. With 4 bases clipped from V and 9 bases from J, the junction kept 13 bases outside the gene matches. The CDR3 here is CASSPLTGYGGEQFF. DNA of the CDR3: TGTGCCAGCAGCCCTCTGACAGGGTACGGAGGTGAGCAGTTCTTC.

The chain links TRBV6-6 to TRBJ1-1, with D tentatively TRBD1 (5 bases). Germline V lookup: CDR1 MNHNY, CDR2 SVGAGI (reference sequence). V was cut by 6 bases and J by 8 bases, with 16 bases left in between. The CDR3 runs 13 residues. Here the CDR3 reads CASSLGTAKEAFF. CDR3 bases: TGTGCCAGCAGCCTCGGGACGGCTAAGGAAGCTTTCTTT.

This clone was seen only once. V gene TRBV10-2 combines with J gene TRBJ2-2; D not resolved. V lost 7 bases and J 6 bases, leaving 15 bases between the germline ends. The CDR3 loop spans 14 amino acids. Germline V gene lookup returns CDR1 WSHSY and CDR2 SAAADI. In DNA, the CDR3 is TGCGCCAGCAAGGAGAGAGTGGGCCCCGGGGAGCTGTTTTTT. The encoded protein is CASKERVGPGELFF.

The rearrangement joins TRBV6-1 to TRBJ1-3; D gene uncertain. The CDR3 covers 14 residues. The V gene's germline CDR1 is MNHNS and CDR2 SASEGT. V lost 1 base and J 9 bases, leaving 13 bases between the germline ends. The CDR3: CASSEENRLSTIYF. CDR3 in DNA: TGTGCCAGCAGTGAAGAGAATCGCCTATCCACCATATATTTT.

V and J are TRBV18 and TRBJ1-4; D uncertain. The CDR3 is 14 amino acids. CDR1 and CDR2 (germline): KGHSH, LQKENI. Trimming stripped 4 bases from V and 0 bases from J, with 6 bases between. CDR3 nucleotides: TGTGCCAGCTCACTAGCCTCAACTAATGAAAAACTGTTTTTT. This codes for CASSLASTNEKLFF.

The rearrangement joins TRBV29-1 to TRBJ2-7; 11 positions agree with TRBD1. CDR1 and CDR2 (germline): SQVTM, ANQGSEA. Trimming at V came to 2 bases and at J to 6 bases, leaving 9 bases not matched to a gene. This CDR3 is 15 amino acids long. The CDR3 DNA is TGCAGCGTTGAATTCTGGGACAGGGGGTACCGCGAGCAGTACTTC. Protein sequence: CSVEFWDRGYREQYF.

On this clone itself: The identical CDR3 is also encoded by other nucleotide sequences in the sample. The V and J genes are TRBV28 and TRBJ2-7; no clear D. The germline V gene encodes CDR1 MDHEN and CDR2 SYDVKM. The CDR3 runs 12 residues. The ends were cut back, 5 bases at V and 3 bases at J, with 8 bases in the middle. CDR3 amino acids: CASSRGDYEQYF. The CDR3 DNA reads TGTGCCAGCAGTCGTGGGGACTACGAGCAGTACTTC.

This clone was recorded only once. V and J are TRBV5-1 and TRBJ2-5, with no clear D. Germline lookup yields CDR1 SGHRS and CDR2 YFSETQ. The V end lost 5 bases, the J end lost 3 bases, and 11 bases lay between the germline ends. The CDR3 contains 13 residues. The CDR3 here is CASSSTGEETQYF. Written as DNA, the CDR3 is TGCGCCAGCAGTTCGACTGGGGAAGAGACCCAGTACTTC.

As concerns this clone: The junction does not match germline at one end; this may be a read error. The chain links TRBV11-2 to TRBJ2-7; D might be TRBD1 (5 bases). In germline, CDR1 is SGHAT, CDR2 FQNNGV. The CDR3 extends over 14 amino acids. DNA of the CDR3: TGTACCAGCAGCCAGCCAGGCAGGGCCTACGAGCAGTACTTC. As protein: CTSSQPGRAYEQYF.

The CDR3, as DNA: TGTGCTAGTGGCAGAGTGCCGGGACTAGCGGTTATTCGTATGAGCTCCTACAATGAGCAGTTCTTC. It is translated as CASGRVPGLAVIRMSSYNEQFF. The genes are TRBV12-5 and TRBJ2-1, with TRBD2 matching 11 bases. This CDR3 is built from 22 residues. The ends lost 6 bases at V and 0 bases at J; junction bases unmatched: 22. Germline V CDR1 and CDR2: LGHNT, FRNRAP.

This clone was recorded only once. Written as DNA, the CDR3 is TGTGCCAGCAGTGAGAGGGGGACTGAAGCTTTCTTT. Translated: CASSERGTEAFF. This chain uses TRBV6-1 with TRBJ1-1, with a possible D match to TRBD1 (6 bases). Trimming removed 3 bases from V and 5 bases from J, with 7 bases in between. Germline V gene sequence: CDR1 MNHNS, CDR2 SASEGT. The CDR3 totals 12 residues.

This chain connects TRBV10-3 to TRBJ2-3; D perhaps matches TRBD1 (5 bases). Germline CDR1 reads ENHRY; CDR2 reads SYGVKD. V shed 3 bases and J shed 5 bases, with 6 bases lying between them. This CDR3 region has 12 residues. The CDR3 is CAISDQGDTQYF. The CDR3 DNA sequence: TGTGCCATCAGTGATCAGGGAGATACGCAGTATTTT.

The J gene is TRBJ1-2, the V gene TRBV9, with a possible D match to TRBD1 (5 bases). The germline CDR1 and CDR2 sequences are SGDLS and YYNGEE. The V end lost 0 bases, the J end lost 2 bases, and 14 bases lay between the germline ends. CDR3 length: 16 amino acids. The CDR3 DNA sequence: TGTGCCAGCAGCGTAGCAGCGGGCAGGGCAAACTATGGCTACACCTTC. It specifies CASSVAAGRANYGYTF. The full variable domain, rest sourced from reference TRBV9 and TRBJ1-2, is DSGVTQTPKHLITATGQRVTLRCSPRSGDLSVYWYQQSLDQGLQFLIQYYNGEERAKGNILERFSAQQFPDLHSELNLSSLELGDSALYFCASSVAAGRANYGYTFGSGTRLTVV.

The rearrangement links TRBV5-4 to TRBJ2-7; D might be TRBD1 or TRBD2, each matching 5 bases. The length of the CDR3 is 14 residues. The germline V gene encodes CDR1 SGHNT and CDR2 YYREEE (reference sequence). V was trimmed by 4 bases and J by 3 bases, leaving 14 bases between them. CDR3 protein: CASSPGTLHYEQYF. CDR3 in DNA: TGTGCCAGCAGCCCCGGGACCCTCCACTACGAGCAGTACTTC.

This clone was recorded once. V and J are TRBV4-2 and TRBJ2-7, with 8 bases identical to TRBD2. This CDR3 comprises 16 residues. The V and J ends lost 3 bases and 4 bases, in that order; junction bases with no gene match: 11. Germline loops: CDR1 LGHNA, CDR2 YNFKEQ. The DNA of the CDR3 is TGTGCCAGCAGCCAGCCTGGCACTAGCGGACCATACGAGCAGTACTTC. Translating gives CASSQPGTSGPYEQYF.

This chain joins TRBV18 and TRBJ1-4; D ambiguous. V was pared by 3 bases and J by 3 bases, with 8 bases between. From germline, CDR1 is KGHSH and CDR2 LQKENI. CDR3 length equals 14 residues. The CDR3 reads CASSPGSPNEKLFF. In DNA form, the CDR3 reads TGTGCCAGCTCACCGGGCTCACCTAATGAAAAACTGTTTTTT.